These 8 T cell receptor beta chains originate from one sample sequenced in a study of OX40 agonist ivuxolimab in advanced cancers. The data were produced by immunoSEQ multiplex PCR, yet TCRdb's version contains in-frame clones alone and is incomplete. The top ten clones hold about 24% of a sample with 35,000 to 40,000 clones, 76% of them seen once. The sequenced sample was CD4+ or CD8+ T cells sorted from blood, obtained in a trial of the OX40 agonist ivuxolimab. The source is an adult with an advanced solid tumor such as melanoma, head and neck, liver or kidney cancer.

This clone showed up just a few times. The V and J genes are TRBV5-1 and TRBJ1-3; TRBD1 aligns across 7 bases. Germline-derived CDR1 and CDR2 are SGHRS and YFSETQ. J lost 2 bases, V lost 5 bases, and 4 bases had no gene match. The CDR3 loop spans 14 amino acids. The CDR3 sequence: CASRRDRAGNTIYF. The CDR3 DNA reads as TGCGCCAGCAGGAGAGACAGGGCTGGAAACACCATATATTTT.

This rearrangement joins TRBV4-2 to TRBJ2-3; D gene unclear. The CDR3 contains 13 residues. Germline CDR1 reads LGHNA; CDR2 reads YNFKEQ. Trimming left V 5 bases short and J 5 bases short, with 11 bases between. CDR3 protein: CASSLLMQDTQYF. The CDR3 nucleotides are TGTGCCAGCAGCTTATTAATGCAAGATACGCAGTATTTT.

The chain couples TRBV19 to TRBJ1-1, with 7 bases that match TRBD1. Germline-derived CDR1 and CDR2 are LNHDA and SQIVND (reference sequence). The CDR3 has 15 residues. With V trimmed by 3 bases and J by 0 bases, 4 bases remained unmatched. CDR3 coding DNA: TGTGCCAGTAGTATTAGGGGGCAGATGAACACTGAAGCTTTCTTT. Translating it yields CASSIRGQMNTEAFF.

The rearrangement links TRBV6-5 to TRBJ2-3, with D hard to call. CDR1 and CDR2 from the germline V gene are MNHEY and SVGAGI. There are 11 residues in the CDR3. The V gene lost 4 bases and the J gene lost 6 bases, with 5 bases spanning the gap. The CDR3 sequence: CASSSIDTQYF. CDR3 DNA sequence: TGTGCCAGCAGTTCCATCGATACGCAGTATTTT.

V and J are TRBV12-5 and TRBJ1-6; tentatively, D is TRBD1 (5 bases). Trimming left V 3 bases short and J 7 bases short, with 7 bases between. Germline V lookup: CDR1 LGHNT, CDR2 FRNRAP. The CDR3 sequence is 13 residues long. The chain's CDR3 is CASGFGGNSPLHF. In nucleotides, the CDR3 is TGTGCTAGTGGTTTTGGGGGGAATTCACCCCTCCACTTT.

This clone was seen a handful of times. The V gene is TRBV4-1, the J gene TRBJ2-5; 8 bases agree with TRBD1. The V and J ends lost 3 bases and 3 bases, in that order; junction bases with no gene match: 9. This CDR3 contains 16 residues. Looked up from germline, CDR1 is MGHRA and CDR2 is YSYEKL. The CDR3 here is CASSQGKTGEEETQYF. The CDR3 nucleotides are TGCGCCAGCAGCCAGGGGAAGACAGGGGAAGAAGAGACCCAGTACTTC.

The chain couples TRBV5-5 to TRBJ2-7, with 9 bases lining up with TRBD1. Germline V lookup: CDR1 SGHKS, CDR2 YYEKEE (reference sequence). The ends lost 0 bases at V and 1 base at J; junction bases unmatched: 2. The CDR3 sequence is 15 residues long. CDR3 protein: CASSLDRGRSYEQYV. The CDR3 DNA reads TGTGCCAGCAGCTTGGACAGGGGGCGTTCCTACGAGCAGTACGTC.

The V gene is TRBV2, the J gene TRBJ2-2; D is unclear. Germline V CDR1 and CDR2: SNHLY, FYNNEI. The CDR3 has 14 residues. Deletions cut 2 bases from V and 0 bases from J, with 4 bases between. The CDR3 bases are TGTGCCAGCAGTGAAATCCCGAACACCGGGGAGCTGTTTTTT. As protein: CASSEIPNTGELFF.